The clone carrying this T cell receptor beta chain was counted only a few times. Its target is not known. As to time point: pre-sensitization, week 0. The treatment is: therapeutic diphenylcyclopropenone sensitization with weekly scalp DPC. Blood collection took place prior to placing each patch test. This record comes from a study of human T cells and chemical hapten exposure. Study in general: There were per-sample TCR yield variations, arising mainly from small pooled library volume differences. Regarding the study as a whole: Because all patients had alopecia, their immune responses might differ from healthy ones.

TCRdb used MiXCR to reprocess the RACE reads, holding one entry per CDR3 protein. The sample has tens of thousands of distinct CDR3 sequences; less than 9% are singletons. This CDR3 has 12 residues. Germline loops: CDR1 DFQATT, CDR2 SNEGSKA (reference sequence). Deletions cut 1 base from V and 7 bases from J, with 8 bases between. V and J are TRBV20-1 and TRBJ2-1; possibly TRBD2 for D (5 bases). Sequencing was performed on whole blood, taken in connection with sensitization to the hapten diphenylcyclopropenone (DPC). This receptor was taken from a woman aged 45 to 65 with alopecia areata. Some clones in this sample may be carry-over from other donors' samples. CDR3 residues: CSARVRENEQFF. The CDR3 nucleotides are TGCAGTGCTAGAGTTCGGGAAAATGAGCAGTTCTTC.